The source of this TCR beta chain is a study of blood T cell repertoires in COVID-19. Clones were read by immunoSEQ multiplex PCR, and TCRdb kept only the in-frame ones, dropping some. The sample has approximately 88,000 clones; more than 70% are singletons. Sequenced material: peripheral blood. The sequence was obtained from a woman in her 70s with acute or convalescent COVID-19.

CDR3 protein: CASSPGGVGTGGKDQPQHF. In DNA form, the CDR3 reads TGTGCCAGCAGCCCCGGGGGTGTCGGAACAGGGGGTAAGGATCAGCCCCAGCATTTT. This sequence joins TRBV28 and TRBJ1-5; 8 bases are shared with TRBD1. Germline lookup yields CDR1 MDHEN and CDR2 SYDVKM. There are 19 residues in the CDR3. Unmatched junction bases numbered 21, after V lost 6 bases and J lost 5 bases.